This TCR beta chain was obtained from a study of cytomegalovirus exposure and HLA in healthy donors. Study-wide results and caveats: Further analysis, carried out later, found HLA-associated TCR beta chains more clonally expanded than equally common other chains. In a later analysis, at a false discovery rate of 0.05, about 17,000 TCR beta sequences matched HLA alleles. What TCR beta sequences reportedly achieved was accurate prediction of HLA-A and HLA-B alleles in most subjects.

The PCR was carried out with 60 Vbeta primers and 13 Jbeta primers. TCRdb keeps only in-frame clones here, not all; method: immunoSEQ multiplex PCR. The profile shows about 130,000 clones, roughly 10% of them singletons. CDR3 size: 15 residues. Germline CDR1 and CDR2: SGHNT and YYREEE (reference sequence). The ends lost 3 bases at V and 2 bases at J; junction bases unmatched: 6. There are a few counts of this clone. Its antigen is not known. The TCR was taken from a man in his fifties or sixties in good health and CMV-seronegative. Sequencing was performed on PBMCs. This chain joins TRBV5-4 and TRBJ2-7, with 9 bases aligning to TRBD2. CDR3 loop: CASSSSGLAPYEQYF. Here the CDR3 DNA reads TGTGCCAGCAGCTCCTCGGGACTAGCCCCCTACGAGCAGTACTTC.